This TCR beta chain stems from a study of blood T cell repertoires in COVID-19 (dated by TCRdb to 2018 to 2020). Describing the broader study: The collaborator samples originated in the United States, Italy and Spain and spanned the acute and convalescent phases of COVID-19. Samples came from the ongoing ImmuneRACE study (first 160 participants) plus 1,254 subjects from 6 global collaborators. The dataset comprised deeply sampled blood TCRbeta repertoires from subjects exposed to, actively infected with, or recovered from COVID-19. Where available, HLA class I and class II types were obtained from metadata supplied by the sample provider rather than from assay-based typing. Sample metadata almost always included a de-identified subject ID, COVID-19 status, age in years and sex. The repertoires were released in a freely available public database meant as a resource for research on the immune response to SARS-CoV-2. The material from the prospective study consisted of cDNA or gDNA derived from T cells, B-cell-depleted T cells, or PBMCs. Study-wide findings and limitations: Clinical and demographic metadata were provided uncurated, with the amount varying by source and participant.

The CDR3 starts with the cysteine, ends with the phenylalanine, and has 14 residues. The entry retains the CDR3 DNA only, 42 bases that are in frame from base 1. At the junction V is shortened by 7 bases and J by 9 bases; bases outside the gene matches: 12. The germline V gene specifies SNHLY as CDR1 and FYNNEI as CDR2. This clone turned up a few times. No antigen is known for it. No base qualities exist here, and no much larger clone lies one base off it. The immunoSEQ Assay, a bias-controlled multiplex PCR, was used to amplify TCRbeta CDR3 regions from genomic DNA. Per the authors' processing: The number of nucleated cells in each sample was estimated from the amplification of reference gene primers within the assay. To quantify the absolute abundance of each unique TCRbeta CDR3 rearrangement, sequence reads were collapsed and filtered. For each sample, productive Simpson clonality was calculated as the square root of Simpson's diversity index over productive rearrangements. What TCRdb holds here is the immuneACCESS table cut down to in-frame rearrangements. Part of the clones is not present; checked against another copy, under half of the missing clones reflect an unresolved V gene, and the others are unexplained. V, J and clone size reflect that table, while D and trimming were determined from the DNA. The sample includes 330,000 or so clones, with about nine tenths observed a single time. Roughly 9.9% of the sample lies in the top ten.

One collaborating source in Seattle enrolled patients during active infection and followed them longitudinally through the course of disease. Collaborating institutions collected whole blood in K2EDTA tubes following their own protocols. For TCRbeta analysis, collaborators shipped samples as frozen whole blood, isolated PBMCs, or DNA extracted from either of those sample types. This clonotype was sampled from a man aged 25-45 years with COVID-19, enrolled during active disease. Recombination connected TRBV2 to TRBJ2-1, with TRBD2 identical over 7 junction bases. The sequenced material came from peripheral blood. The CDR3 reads CASNPQTTSTEQFF. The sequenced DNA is TGTGCCAGCAATCCTCAAACGACTAGCACTGAGCAGTTCTTC. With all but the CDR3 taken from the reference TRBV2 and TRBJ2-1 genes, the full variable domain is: EPEVTQTPSHQVTQMGQEVILRCVPISNHLYFYWYRQILGQKVEFLVSFYNNEISEKSEIFDDQFSVERPDGSNFTLKIRSTKLEDSAMYFCASNPQTTSTEQFFGPGTRLTVL.